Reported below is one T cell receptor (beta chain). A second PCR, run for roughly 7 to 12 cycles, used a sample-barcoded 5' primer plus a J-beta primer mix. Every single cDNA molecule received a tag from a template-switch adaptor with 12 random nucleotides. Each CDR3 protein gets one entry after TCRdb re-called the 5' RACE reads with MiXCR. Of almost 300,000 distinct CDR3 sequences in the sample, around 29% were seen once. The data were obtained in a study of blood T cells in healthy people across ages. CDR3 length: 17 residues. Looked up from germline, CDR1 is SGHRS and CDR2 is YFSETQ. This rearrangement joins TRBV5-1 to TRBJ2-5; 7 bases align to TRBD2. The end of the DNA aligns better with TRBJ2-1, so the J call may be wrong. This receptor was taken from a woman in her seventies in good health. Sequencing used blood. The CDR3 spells CASSQSLWQAGRNEQFF. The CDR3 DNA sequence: TGCGCCAGCAGCCAAAGCCTCTGGCAAGCGGGACGCAATGAGCAGTTCTTC.